The 2 T cell receptor beta chains below all came from one sample that was sequenced in a study of blood T cell repertoires in COVID-19. TCRdb's table, derived via immunoSEQ multiplex PCR, lists solely in-frame clones and lacks some. The data show around 220,000 clones, about 83% seen once. The material sequenced was PBMCs or T cells enriched from blood (not recorded which). These receptors were collected from a woman in her thirties or forties who had recovered from COVID-19.

Here the CDR3 DNA reads TGTGCCAGTAGTATAGATCGCGGGATAAAAACCGGGGAGCTGTTTTTT. Encoded protein: CASSIDRGIKTGELFF. The chain combines TRBV19 with TRBJ2-2; possibly TRBD2 for D (6 bases). V lost 0 bases and J lost 5, with 13 bases in between. Germline V CDR1 and CDR2: LNHDA, SQIVND (reference sequence). The CDR3 is 16 residues long.

V is TRBV29-1 and J is TRBJ1-1, with TRBD1 matching 9 bases. The CDR3 loop spans 13 amino acids. V trimming: 2 bases; J trimming: 4 bases; junction bases outside the gene matches: 2. Looked up from germline, CDR1 is SQVTM and CDR2 is ANQGSEA. In DNA form, the CDR3 reads TGCAGCGTTGAACCGGACAGGGGCACTGAAGCTTTCTTT. As protein: CSVEPDRGTEAFF.